A selection of T cell receptor beta chains follows, all from one sample in a study of T cells in localized non-small cell lung cancer. Measured with immunoSEQ multiplex PCR; TCRdb has only the in-frame clones, and not every one. The table includes about 79,000 clones, roughly 81% detected once. This sample comprised peripheral blood, obtained before any cancer treatment. These receptors all stem from a female donor over 55 with stage I lung adenocarcinoma. Each CDR3 is given with its conserved first and last residue. D genes are given only for firm matches. Clone size is shown for a subset of rows, as once, few, many or a class of expanded clone.

cdr3_nt | cdr3_aa | j_call | d_call | clone_size | v_call
TGCGCCAGCAGCCACATTCCAGGGGGCGCTTTTTTTGGTTTGTCTGGGGCCAACGTCCTGACTTTC | CASSHIPGGAFFGLSGANVLTF | TRBJ2-6 | TRBD1 | few | TRBV4-1
TGCGCCAGCAGTGTGGGGTCCTACACTGAAGCTTTCTTT | CASSVGSYTEAFF | TRBJ1-1 | - | few | TRBV10-2
TGTGCCAGCAGAGGGGCAGCACAGGGGCTAGACACTGAAGCTTTCTTT | CASRGAAQGLDTEAFF | TRBJ1-1 | TRBD1 | - | TRBV2
TGTGCCAGCAGCTCAGGACAGGGGAACACCGGGGAGCTGTTTTTT | CASSSGQGNTGELFF | TRBJ2-2 | TRBD1 | - | TRBV7-9
TGCGCCAGCAGCCAAGGGACAGGGAGGACCTACGAGCAGTACTTC | CASSQGTGRTYEQYF | TRBJ2-7 | TRBD1 | - | TRBV4-1
TGTGCCAGCAGCCAAAACGGGAGGGAGGGGGAGACCCAGTACTTC | CASSQNGREGETQYF | TRBJ2-5 | TRBD2 | - | TRBV11-3
TGTGCCAGCAGCTTAAGGGACATTCTGAATCATGGCTACACCTTC | CASSLRDILNHGYTF | TRBJ1-2 | - | - | TRBV7-9
TGTGCCAGTAGTATAGCGGGGGACTCTCTCGGCACAGATACGCAGTATTTT | CASSIAGDSLGTDTQYF | TRBJ2-3 | - | - | TRBV19
TGTGCCAGCTCACCTTCAGGGGGAGTTACGAACACTGAAGCTTTCTTT | CASSPSGGVTNTEAFF | TRBJ1-1 | TRBD1 | - | TRBV18
TGCGCCAGCAGCTTGGCCCAGGGGGCGATCCAGACCCAGTACTTC | CASSLAQGAIQTQYF | TRBJ2-5 | TRBD1 | - | TRBV5-1
TGTGCCAGCAGTTTATCGAGGGGAGGGAGCACTGAAGCTTTCTTT | CASSLSRGGSTEAFF | TRBJ1-1 | - | - | TRBV27
TGTGCCAGCAGTGTTTTCAGGGTGTGGGGCACTGAAGCTTTCTTT | CASSVFRVWGTEAFF | TRBJ1-1 | - | - | TRBV2
TGTGCCAGCAGCCCTGGGACTAGCGGGAGCTCCTACAATGAGCAGTTCTTC | CASSPGTSGSSYNEQFF | TRBJ2-1 | TRBD2 | once | TRBV5-4
TGTGCCAGCAGCACAGGGAGCTCCTATAATTCACCCCTCCACTTT | CASSTGSSYNSPLHF | TRBJ1-6 | - | - | TRBV7-2
TGTGCCAGCTCCAGGGGAGAGGACAATGAGCAGTTCTTC | CASSRGEDNEQFF | TRBJ2-1 | - | - | TRBV6-5
TGTGCCAGCAGTTTGGGTTGGACAGGTAGCTCCTATAATTCACCCCTCCACTTT | CASSLGWTGSSYNSPLHF | TRBJ1-6 | TRBD1 | - | TRBV28
TGCGCCAGCGCACTAGCGGGAGGAGGTGCGTACGAGCAGTACTTC | CASALAGGGAYEQYF | TRBJ2-7 | TRBD2 | - | TRBV10-2
TGTGCCAGTAGTATCGGGACGGCGAGTGAAAAACTGTTTTTT | CASSIGTASEKLFF | TRBJ1-4 | - | - | TRBV19
TGCGCCAGCAGCTGGGGGGGCCAAGAGACCCAGTACTTC | CASSWGGQETQYF | TRBJ2-5 | TRBD2 | few | TRBV5-1
TGTGCCAGCAGTGGCGACAGGGGGGGAATGGGTGAAGCTTTCTTT | CASSGDRGGMGEAFF | TRBJ1-1 | TRBD1 | - | TRBV6-1
TGTGCCAGTAGGGGAGAGACCGGGGAGCTGTTTTTT | CASRGETGELFF | TRBJ2-2 | - | once | TRBV19
TGTGCCAGCAGTGACCCGGACGGGTGGGATACGCAGTATTTT | CASSDPDGWDTQYF | TRBJ2-3 | - | - | TRBV25-1
TGTGCCAGCAGCTTAGAGGGCGGGAAAAACAGTGAAGCTTTCTTT | CASSLEGGKNSEAFF | TRBJ1-1 | - | - | TRBV11-3
TGTGCCACCAGCAGGCACAGGGGGTTGGAAGAGCAGTTCTTC | CATSRHRGLEEQFF | TRBJ2-1 | TRBD1 | - | TRBV15
TGTGCCAGCAGCGGGACAGTCTACAATGAGCAGTTCTTC | CASSGTVYNEQFF | TRBJ2-1 | - | - | TRBV9
TGTGCCACCTCACGGGGGGATGCGATTTTGACAGATACGCAGTATTTT | CATSRGDAILTDTQYF | TRBJ2-3 | TRBD2 | - | TRBV2
TGTGCCAGTAGTGATCCTGGGGACAGAGCTGTATACGAGCAGTACTTC | CASSDPGDRAVYEQYF | TRBJ2-7 | TRBD1 | - | TRBV19
TGTGCCAGCAGTGACCCCCGGACAGGTTCGAACACTGAAGCTTTCTTT | CASSDPRTGSNTEAFF | TRBJ1-1 | TRBD1 | - | TRBV6-4
TGTGCCAGCAGCCCTCGGGCAGGGGGAGAGACCCAGTACTTC | CASSPRAGGETQYF | TRBJ2-5 | TRBD1 | - | TRBV9
TGTGCCAGCAGCAAAACGCCATTAGGGGACGAAAAGGAGGCCAAAAACATTCAGTACTTC | CASSKTPLGDEKEAKNIQYF | TRBJ2-4 | - | once | TRBV21-1
TGTGCCAGCAGTGAAGCGGGGGGTTTGGATGGCTACACCTTC | CASSEAGGLDGYTF | TRBJ1-2 | - | - | TRBV2
TGTGCCAGCAGCGAGACAGGGAGGGGGCAGTTGGGCACTGAAGCTTTCTTT | CASSETGRGQLGTEAFF | TRBJ1-1 | TRBD1 | - | TRBV5-4
TGTGCCAGCAGTAAGCGGGACAGTATCCCACCCTATGGCTACACCTTC | CASSKRDSIPPYGYTF | TRBJ1-2 | TRBD1 | - | TRBV6-6
TGTGCCAGCTCCCAACTAGCGGGAGAAACGAATGAGCAGTTCTTC | CASSQLAGETNEQFF | TRBJ2-1 | TRBD2 | - | TRBV18
TGCGCCAGCAGCAGGGAGGGGGACTATGGCTACACCTTC | CASSREGDYGYTF | TRBJ1-2 | - | - | TRBV5-1
TGCGCCAGCAGCTTGGGCGAGGGTGGATTTGGTTTCCATGAGCAGTTCTTC | CASSLGEGGFGFHEQFF | TRBJ2-1 | - | - | TRBV5-1
TGTGCCAGCAGCTTCGACAGGTATAATGAAAAACTGTTTTTT | CASSFDRYNEKLFF | TRBJ1-4 | - | once | TRBV5-4